Below, one T cell receptor (beta chain) is given with its context. Its cognate antigen is unknown. About 0.5 to 1 ug RNA was reverse transcribed with random hexamers. Amplification of TCR beta CDR3 spanned 54 Vbeta and 13 Jbeta via immunoSEQ multiplex PCR. One entry per CDR3 protein results from TCRdb running MiXCR on the immunoSEQ multiplex PCR reads. The sample lists some 97,000 distinct CDR3 sequences; around 95% were seen once. The sample comes from a study of CD8 T cells in Susac syndrome. In the study overall: There were roughly six sequenced Susac syndrome patients with active disease and about 8 in remission.

General study findings and limits: Susac-specific public clones numbered around 16 in total CD8+ repertoires (and about 5 in CD8+ TEMRA repertoires). Clonal expansion involving Susac CD8+ cells peaked in TEMRA cells and active patients.

V gave up 7 bases and J gave up 0 bases; unmatched junction bases: 0. The CDR3 has 12 amino acids. The germline V gene has CDR1 SGDLS and CDR2 YYNGEE. This chain connects TRBV9 to TRBJ2-5; 7 bases line up with TRBD2. The sample consisted of CD8+ T cells from PBMCs. This sequence was found in a human donor with Susac syndrome. In nucleotides, the CDR3 is TGTGCCAGCGCGGGGGACCAAGAGACCCAGTACTTC. It encodes CASAGDQETQYF.